A single sample gave rise to the 28 T cell receptor beta chains below, sequenced in a study of identical twins. MiXCR, applied by TCRdb to the 5' RACE reads, yields one record per CDR3 protein. This sample has roughly 290,000 distinct CDR3 sequences; less than 9% occur once, and the top ten carry over 2%. In addition, the sample was reused for a study of yellow fever vaccine responses in identical twins.

Sequencing was done on a sample of memory (CD45RO+) T cells sorted from blood. Source of these receptors: a woman aged 18-29 years in good health.

This clonotype was recorded a few times. The chain links TRBV10-3 to TRBJ1-4; 7 bases agree with TRBD1. Germline V lookup: CDR1 ENHRY, CDR2 SYGVKD. This CDR3 spans 14 amino acids. J was trimmed by 2 bases and V by 6 bases; bases with no gene match: 3. CDR3 loop: CAISGQATNEKLFF. CDR3 nucleotide sequence: TGTGCCATCAGCGGACAGGCGACTAATGAAAAACTGTTTTTT.

This clonotype was recorded at least ten times. The chain has TRBV24-1 and TRBJ2-1; D ambiguous. Germline CDR1 reads KGHDR; CDR2 reads SFDVKD. Trimming cost V 3 bases and J 0 bases, with 8 bases left between them. This CDR3 spans 15 amino acids. CDR3 region: CATSDSFFSYNEQFF. Here the CDR3 DNA reads TGTGCCACCAGTGATAGTTTTTTCTCCTACAATGAGCAGTTCTTC.

As regards this clonotype: A single base separates this from a much larger clone, so it may be a read error. The chain has TRBV6-6 and TRBJ2-5; D is unclear. Germline loops: CDR1 MNHNY, CDR2 SVGAGI (reference sequence). The CDR3 length is 13 residues. CDR3 nucleotides: TGTGCCAGCAGTTACTCAGGGCAAGAGACCCTGTACTTC. Protein product: CASSYSGQETLYF.

This clonotype was seen many times. The V gene is TRBV27, the J gene TRBJ2-3, with TRBD2 matching 13 bases. The ends lost 7 bases at V and 3 bases at J; junction bases unmatched: 13. The CDR3 extends over 18 amino acids. Germline values: CDR1 MNHEY, CDR2 SMNVEV (reference sequence). The DNA for the CDR3 is TGTGCCAGCACCCCCGGACTAGCGGGAGACGGCGGAACAGATACGCAGTATTTT. It yields the protein CASTPGLAGDGGTDTQYF.

The genes are TRBV6-5 and TRBJ2-1, with TRBD1 matching over 8 bases. Losses at the gene ends were 3 bases for V and 7 bases for J; bases not matched to a gene: 14. CDR3 length: 17 amino acids. CDR1 and CDR2 (germline): MNHEY, SVGAGI. The CDR3, as DNA: TGTGCCAGCAGTTATTCTCCCGGACAGGGTTGGCAGAATGAGCAGTTCTTC. As protein: CASSYSPGQGWQNEQFF.

This clonotype was seen only a few times. The chain combines TRBV15 with TRBJ1-1, with D possibly TRBD1 on 5 matching bases. CDR3 size: 16 residues. The germline V gene encodes CDR1 LNHNV and CDR2 YYDKDF (reference sequence). V lost 1 base and J lost 1, with 13 bases in between. CDR3 in amino acids: CATSRVQGSTNTEAFF. The CDR3 DNA sequence: TGTGCCACCAGCAGAGTTCAGGGATCTACGAACACTGAAGCTTTCTTT.

The rearrangement uses TRBV5-2 and TRBJ2-7; TRBD1, the D gene given by the table, was not confirmed from the DNA. TRBV5-2 is assigned pseudogene status. The CDR3 consists of 14 residues. CDR3 bases: TGTGCCAGCACCCCCCGGCTCAGCCCCTACGAGCAGTACTTC. It is translated as CASTPRLSPYEQYF.

This clonotype came up a few times. The rearrangement links TRBV10-2 to TRBJ2-5, with TRBD2 as a possible D gene (7 bases). The CDR3 consists of 14 residues. In germline, CDR1 is WSHSY, CDR2 SAAADI. V lost 11 bases to trimming and J lost 1 base, with 17 bases between them. The CDR3 DNA follows: TGCGCCTCCCGGGCGGGGGCCACCCAAGAGACCCAGTACTTC. This gives the protein CASRAGATQETQYF.

The chain uses TRBV7-2 and TRBJ2-7; D gene ambiguous. Germline CDR1 is SGHTA and CDR2 is FQGNSA. Trimming removed 5 bases from V and 9 bases from J, with 14 bases in between. The CDR3 runs to 12 residues. The CDR3 sequence is CASSPDRLGQYV. The CDR3 region has the DNA TGTGCCAGCAGCCCTGACCGGTTAGGGCAGTACGTC.

Ten or more counts support this clonotype. CDR3 sequence (DNA): TGCAGTGCTCCCCGTTCTGGGGCCAACGTCCTGACTTTC. Its translation is CSAPRSGANVLTF. V usage is TRBV20-1 and J usage is TRBJ2-6; no clear D. CDR1 is DFQATT and CDR2 is SNEGSKA in the germline V gene (reference sequence). V was cut by 5 bases and J by 1 base, with 6 bases left in between. The CDR3 runs 13 residues.

This clonotype was observed many times. The CDR3 DNA reads as TGCGCCAGCAGCTCCGTGGGGGGTACCTTCTACGAGCAGTACTTC. Amino acid sequence: CASSSVGGTFYEQYF. The chain couples TRBV5-1 to TRBJ2-7, with D perhaps TRBD2 (6 bases). V gave up 3 bases and J gave up 3 bases, with 16 bases separating them. The CDR3 covers 15 residues. Germline lookup yields CDR1 SGHRS and CDR2 YFSETQ.

In this sample, this clonotype turned up a few times. The V and J genes are TRBV5-6 and TRBJ2-7; 7 positions match TRBD2. Losses at the gene ends were 4 bases for V and 4 bases for J; bases not matched to a gene: 5. The CDR3 is made up of 13 amino acids. Germline CDR1 SGHDT, CDR2 YYEEEE. The CDR3 DNA follows: TGTGCCAGCAGCCCAAGAGCGGGGTACGAGCAGTACTTC. This gives the protein CASSPRAGYEQYF.

This clonotype came up many times. The rearrangement uses TRBV12-3 or TRBV12-4 and TRBJ2-2; 7 bases line up with TRBD2. The V gene end was trimmed by 6 bases and the J gene end by 6 bases; junction bases not matched to a gene: 4. CDR3 length: 13 residues. The chain's CDR3 is CASRSLASGELFF. CDR3 bases: TGTGCCAGCAGATCACTAGCGTCCGGGGAGCTGTTTTTT.

The chain links TRBV10-3 to TRBJ2-7; weak D call: TRBD2 (7 bases). The germline V gene encodes CDR1 ENHRY and CDR2 SYGVKD. The CDR3 extends over 13 amino acids. V lost 5 bases and J lost 6, with 14 bases in between. The CDR3 nucleotides are TGTGCCATCAGTAGTAAAGGGGGGGGCGAGCAGTACTTC. It translates to CAISSKGGGEQYF.

The table lists this clonotype with a few counts. This chain joins TRBV7-9 and TRBJ2-7; no firm D call. V lost 1 base and J 3 bases, leaving 10 bases between the germline ends. CDR1 SEHNR and CDR2 FQNEAQ come from the germline V gene (reference sequence). The CDR3 loop spans 14 amino acids. Written as DNA, the CDR3 is TGTGCCAGCAGCTTAGAGGCCTTTAGCTACGAGCAGTACTTC. Its translation is CASSLEAFSYEQYF.

Only a few counts were recorded for this clonotype. J is TRBJ2-5 and V is TRBV28; TRBD2 matches 10 bases. Germline V lookup: CDR1 MDHEN, CDR2 SYDVKM. The V and J ends lost 6 bases and 5 bases, in that order; junction bases with no gene match: 9. The CDR3 extends over 15 amino acids. CDR3: CASRGGLALGETQYF. DNA of the CDR3: TGTGCCAGCAGGGGGGGACTAGCGCTTGGGGAGACCCAGTACTTC.

Many counts were recorded for this clonotype. The chain recombines TRBV27 with TRBJ1-2; the match to TRBD1 covers 9 bases. Trimming took 5 bases from V and 6 from J; bases not matched to a gene: 7. This CDR3 has 14 residues. CDR1 and CDR2 (germline): MNHEY, SMNVEV (reference sequence). In nucleotides, the CDR3 is TGTGCCAGCAGTCTCATACAGGGGGCGCATGGCTACACCTTC. It encodes CASSLIQGAHGYTF.

This clonotype was counted only a few times. V and J are TRBV14 and TRBJ2-7; the match to TRBD1 covers 9 bases. CDR1 SGHDN and CDR2 FVKESK come from the germline V gene. The CDR3 length is 15 residues. Trimming took 3 bases from V and 1 from J; bases not matched to a gene: 4. The CDR3 DNA sequence: TGTGCCAGCAGCCAGCGCGGGACAGGGTCCTACGAGCAGTACTTC. It specifies CASSQRGTGSYEQYF. The full variable domain, rest sourced from reference TRBV14 and TRBJ2-7, is EAGVTQFPSHSVIEKGQTVTLRCDPISGHDNLYWYRRVMGKEIKFLLHFVKESKQDESGMPNNRFLAERTGGTYSTLKVQPAELEDSGVYFCASSQRGTGSYEQYFGPGTRLTVT.

This clonotype was found many times. The chain is built from TRBV20-1 and TRBJ2-1; TRBD2 agrees at 7 bases. The CDR3 sequence is 15 residues long. The germline CDR1 and CDR2 sequences are DFQATT and SNEGSKA (reference sequence). V was clipped by 1 base and J by 1 base; unmatched bases: 4. CDR3 sequence: CSARVASGSYNEQFF. CDR3 nucleotides: TGCAGTGCTAGAGTGGCTAGCGGATCCTACAATGAGCAGTTCTTC.

Ten or more counts support this clonotype. The CDR3 bases are TGCAGCGTTAGAAAGGGGGGGCTCTACGAGCAGTACTTC. Residues: CSVRKGGLYEQYF. The chain employs TRBV29-1 and TRBJ2-7, with TRBD2 as a possible D gene (7 bases). V was clipped by 5 bases and J by 3 bases, with 14 bases between them. Per germline, CDR1 SQVTM and CDR2 ANQGSEA. CDR3 length: 13 residues.

This clonotype appeared many times. The rearrangement links TRBV20-1 to TRBJ1-5; 10 bases are shared with TRBD1. Germline values: CDR1 DFQATT, CDR2 SNEGSKA (reference sequence). The V and J ends lost 3 bases and 6 bases, in that order; junction bases with no gene match: 5. This CDR3 has 14 residues. The DNA of the CDR3 is TGCAGTGCTAGGACAGGGGGCAGCGGTCAGCCCCAGCATTTT. The encoded protein is CSARTGGSGQPQHF.

This clonotype has more than one count but fewer than ten. The V and J genes are TRBV3-1 and TRBJ2-6; the match to TRBD1 covers 11 bases. CDR3 length: 19 residues. J lost 1 base, V lost 5 bases, and 10 bases had no gene match. The germline gives CDR1 LGHDT, CDR2 YNNKEL (reference sequence). CDR3 in amino acids: CASSSHTGTGGSGANVLTF. As DNA, the CDR3 is TGTGCCAGCAGCTCGCACACCGGGACAGGGGGTTCTGGGGCCAACGTCCTGACTTTC.

This clonotype was detected many times. The chain is built from TRBV4-1 and TRBJ1-3; TRBD1 might be the D (6 bases). The germline V and J ends were trimmed by 4 bases and 0 bases, with 10 bases remaining between them. Germline V gives CDR1 MGHRA, CDR2 YSYEKL. CDR3 length: 15 residues. The CDR3 region has the DNA TGCGCCAGCAGCCCCCGGGACAACTCTGGAAACACCATATATTTT. It codes for CASSPRDNSGNTIYF.

In this sample, this clonotype turned up a few times. The chain combines TRBV5-1 with TRBJ2-3, with a tentative D call TRBD1 (5 bases). V lost 2 bases, J lost 3 bases, and 10 bases lay in between. CDR3 length equals 14 residues. Germline values: CDR1 SGHRS, CDR2 YFSETQ. CDR3 sequence reads: CASSLSRETDTQYF. The CDR3 region has the DNA TGCGCCAGCAGCTTAAGCAGGGAAACAGATACGCAGTATTTT.

This clonotype was counted a few times. This chain connects TRBV6-5 to TRBJ2-1, with D tentatively TRBD1 (6 bases). Between the trimmed V and J ends, which lost 2 bases and 2 bases, there was a span of 10 bases. The CDR3 runs to 15 residues. The germline V gene has CDR1 MNHEY and CDR2 SVGAGI. The CDR3 sequence is CASSYHNRAYNEQFF. The CDR3 DNA sequence: TGTGCCAGCAGTTACCATAACAGGGCCTACAATGAGCAGTTCTTC.

This clonotype was detected many times. This sequence joins TRBV11-2 and TRBJ1-2; weak D call: TRBD1 (5 bases). Trimming pared 6 bases from V and 9 bases from J, leaving 20 bases between. In germline, CDR1 is SGHAT, CDR2 FQNNGV. The CDR3 length is 14 residues. The CDR3: CASSNGRGIVSYTF. DNA for the CDR3: TGTGCCAGCAGTAACGGACGGGGCATAGTAAGCTACACCTTC. Supplemented by reference TRBV11-2 and TRBJ1-2, the full variable domain reads EAGVAQSPRYKIIEKRQSVAFWCNPISGHATLYWYQQILGQGPKLLIQFQNNGVVDDSQLPKDRFSAERLKGVDSTLKIQPAKLEDSAVYLCASSNGRGIVSYTFGSGTRLTVV.

The rearrangement links TRBV9 to TRBJ2-3; D perhaps matches TRBD2 (6 bases). V was shortened by 3 bases and J by 3 bases, with 17 bases between the two germline ends. The CDR3 extends over 16 amino acids. Germline CDR1 is SGDLS and CDR2 is YYNGEE. The CDR3 DNA follows: TGTGCCAGCAGCGCTAGCGCAAGCCTGGGGACAGATACGCAGTATTTT. It yields the protein CASSASASLGTDTQYF.

This clonotype was detected ten times or more. The chain joins TRBV3-1 to TRBJ2-2, with 7 bases matching TRBD1. V shed 4 bases and J 7 bases; nucleotides not matched to a gene: 9. CDR1 and CDR2 from the germline V gene are LGHDT and YNNKEL (reference sequence). The CDR3 consists of 15 residues. In nucleotides, the CDR3 is TGTGCCAGCAGCCGGGGGACAGTAGTAGTCGGGGAGCTGTTTTTT. Translating it yields CASSRGTVVVGELFF. Full variable domain (rest looked up from reference TRBV3-1 and TRBJ2-2): DTAVSQTPKYLVTQMGNDKSIKCEQNLGHDTMYWYKQDSKKFLKIMFSYNNKELIINETVPNRFSPKSPDKAHLNLHINSLELGDSAVYFCASSRGTVVVGELFFGEGSRLTVL.